This T cell receptor beta chain came from a study of response to subunit inactivated influenza vaccine (dated by TCRdb to 2016 to 2018). Context from the whole study: The study used deep quantitative T cell receptor repertoire profiling to track responses to a trivalent subunit inactivated influenza vaccine. General findings and caveats noted by the study authors: According to the authors, only a limited number of new T cells may be recruited by each seasonal influenza vaccination.

Clipping removes 5 bases from V and 10 bases from J, with 10 as the unmatched junction base count. CDR1 DFQATT and CDR2 SNEGSKA are derived from the germline V gene (reference sequence). The CDR3 sequence holds 13 residues, the cysteine and phenylalanine included. The retained sequence is limited to the CDR3, 39 bases, with the frame set at the first base. The library was made by RT-PCR. Sequencing used an Illumina HiSeq 2500. TCRdb redid the processing of the public reads, applying fastp at Q25 and MiXCR, and retained in-frame beta chains. Every distinct CDR3 protein forms one entry, paired with its most common genes and DNA. For this sample there are 700,000 to 900,000 distinct CDR3 sequences; 21% appear just once. Around 9.6% of the sample is taken by the ten largest. For this clonotype: No cognate antigen has been identified for it. Per-base qualities were not stored, and no clone one base away is much larger.

The material was PBMCs from blood, obtained more than 4 days after vaccination. Recombination joined TRBV20-1 with TRBJ2-1; TRBD2 aligns with 8 central bases. This clonotype was sampled from a man aged 50 to 59 who received an inactivated influenza vaccine. Donor details come from another sample of the same person, matched by shared clones. The CDR3 amino acid sequence is: CSACPSGGQEQFF. The DNA sequence is given as TGCAGTGCTTGCCCCTCGGGGGGGCAGGAGCAGTTCTTC.